Presented here are 9 T cell receptor beta chains from one specimen sequenced in a study of T cells in women clearing cervical HPV infection. Sequencing used immunoSEQ multiplex PCR; TCRdb keeps in-frame clones, though not all of them. This sample's table reports roughly 30,000 clones. Specimen: blood buffy coat. These TCRs come from a woman aged 18 to 75 with a cervical HPV16 infection that either progressed to CIN3+ or cleared (not recorded which).

For this clone: Sequencing ends 3 residues short of the CDR3 end; the germline J gene provides the rest. The V and J genes are TRBV20-1 and TRBJ1-3, with D perhaps matching TRBD1 (5 bases). Germline-derived CDR1 and CDR2 are DFQATT and SNEGSKA (reference sequence). CDR3 length equals 14 residues. V was trimmed by 6 bases and J by 0 bases, leaving 12 bases between them. The CDR3 here is CSARDSNSGNTIYF. Partial CDR3 DNA: TGCAGTGCAAGGGACTCAAACTCTGGAAACACC.

As concerns this clone: The DNA ends 3 residues before the CDR3 does, and the rest of the CDR3 is filled in from the germline J gene. The V and J genes are TRBV7-2 and TRBJ1-2; 7 nucleotides align to TRBD1. The V gene's germline CDR1 is SGHTA and CDR2 FQGNSA. The CDR3 is 15 residues long. Trimming at V came to 5 bases and at J to 1 base, leaving 7 bases not matched to a gene. The sequenced part of the CDR3 DNA is TGTGCCAGCAGCCCTGGGGACAGAAATAACTATGGC. Protein: CASSPGDRNNYG. In full, the CDR3 is CASSPGDRNNYGYTF.

Note on this clone: The CDR3 extends 3 residues past the end of the read, so its final part is completed from the germline J gene. The chain is built from TRBV13 and TRBJ2-3; 9 bases agree with TRBD2. The CDR3 is made up of 15 amino acids. Per germline, CDR1 PRHDT and CDR2 FYEKMQ (reference sequence). J gave up 1 base and V 7 bases, and 6 bases lay outside the gene matches. The CDR3: CASISTSGRTDTQYF. The CDR3 DNA, read in part, is TGTGCCAGCATATCGACTAGCGGTCGCACAGATACG.

In regard to this clone: The DNA ends 3 residues before the CDR3 does, and the rest of the CDR3 is filled in from the germline J gene. The V and J genes are TRBV4-1 and TRBJ1-5; 7 bases are shared with TRBD1. The J segment lost 2 bases and the V segment lost 5 bases, leaving 9 bases of the junction unmatched. This CDR3 region has 16 residues. Germline V lookup: CDR1 MGHRA, CDR2 YSYEKL. This CDR3 reads CASSERGTGGNQPQHF. The covered CDR3 bases are TGCGCCAGCAGCGAACGCGGCACAGGGGGCAATCAGCCC.

To note about this clone: Read coverage stops 3 residues before the CDR3 terminus; the germline J gene supplies the remainder. The rearrangement joins TRBV4-1 to TRBJ2-7; TRBD2 might be the D (7 bases). This CDR3 region has 14 residues. CDR1 and CDR2 (germline): MGHRA, YSYEKL. Trimming took 1 base from V and 4 from J, leaving 11 bases between them. The CDR3 DNA, read in part, is TGCGCCAGCAGCCAAGGAAGGGGGGGATACGAG. Translating gives CASSQGRGGYE. The whole CDR3 protein is CASSQGRGGYEQYF.

Remarks on this clone: The DNA ends 3 residues before the CDR3 does, and the rest of the CDR3 is filled in from the germline J gene. The gene calls are TRBV5-5 and TRBJ2-7; 7 bases are a match to TRBD1. CDR1 is SGHKS, CDR2 YYEKEE, per germline (reference sequence). The CDR3 totals 12 residues. Unmatched junction bases numbered 0, after V lost 3 bases and J lost 3 bases. The CDR3 sequence: CASSWDSYEQYF. Incomplete CDR3 DNA: TGTGCCAGCAGCTGGGACAGCTACGAG.

On this clone itself: The read gets to within 3 residues of the CDR3 end, and the germline J gene fills in the rest. The chain is built from TRBV7-9 and TRBJ2-4; D ambiguous. The CDR3 has 12 amino acids. Germline CDR1 SEHNR, CDR2 FQNEAQ (reference sequence). CDR3 residues: CASSLIQFGQYF. The part of the CDR3 DNA that was read is TGTGCCAGCAGCTTGATACAGTTTGGT.

As for this clone: One end of the junction does not line up with germline, which may come from a read error. The read stops 3 residues short of the end of the CDR3; the missing end is completed from the germline J gene. The rearrangement joins TRBV5-1 to TRBJ1-6, with TRBD1 matching over 8 bases. CDR3 size: 14 residues. Germline V gene sequence: CDR1 SGHRS, CDR2 YFSETQ. CDR3 region: CASSPDRVNSSLHF. CDR3 DNA (partial): TGCGCCAGCAGCCCGGACAGGGTTAATTCATCC.

With respect to this clone: The CDR3 goes on 3 residues after the read ends, and that part is filled in from the germline J gene. The V call is TRBV19, the J call TRBJ1-6; D is undetermined. This CDR3 contains 14 residues. CDR1 LNHDA and CDR2 SQIVND come from the germline V gene (reference sequence). Trimming removed 2 bases at V and 6 bases at J, with 8 bases between. The CDR3 region is CASSIKGTNSPLHF. The sequenced part of the CDR3 DNA is TGTGCCAGTAGTATAAAGGGCACTAATTCACCC.